The 28 T cell receptor beta chains listed next were all sequenced from one sample in a study of CD8+CD57+ T cells in acquired aplastic anemia. Profiling of TCR beta VDJ combinations and CDR3 sequences used genomic DNA as template. One entry per CDR3 protein, called by TCRdb with MiXCR from the reads. The data show some 200,000 distinct CDR3 sequences, with over 55% seen just once and around 50% held by the top ten. Patients selected for sequencing had displayed CD8+CD57+ cell expansion by flow cytometry. Material for sequencing was sorted CD4+, CD8+, or CD8+CD57+ T cells (not recorded which) from PBMCs. These receptors were collected from a human donor with aplastic anemia.

This chain links TRBV7-8 with TRBJ2-5; 8 nucleotides agree with TRBD2. The CDR3 loop spans 14 amino acids. Germline loops: CDR1 SGHVS, CDR2 FQNEAQ. Trimming cost V 5 bases and J 1 base; bases outside gene matches: 3. Written as DNA, the CDR3 is TGTGCCAGCAGCACCACTAGCGGCCAAGAGACCCAGTACTTC. This sequence encodes CASSTTSGQETQYF.

V and J are TRBV2 and TRBJ1-3; D is unclear. Trimming removed 2 bases from V and 2 bases from J, with 10 bases in between. Germline-derived CDR1 and CDR2 are SNHLY and FYNNEI. The CDR3 is 15 residues long. The CDR3 protein is CASSESAGPGNTIYF. The CDR3 nucleotides read TGTGCCAGCAGTGAATCTGCCGGACCTGGAAACACCATATATTTT.

The chain employs TRBV27 and TRBJ2-7, with D uncertain. The J call may be mistaken, given a closer DNA end match to TRBJ2-1. Germline V gene lookup returns CDR1 MNHEY and CDR2 SMNVEV (reference sequence). CDR3 length equals 13 residues. The CDR3 region has the DNA TGTGCCAGCAGTTTAGTGGCCTACAATGAGCAGTTCTTC. Residues: CASSLVAYNEQFF.

The V call is TRBV7-3, the J call TRBJ2-1, with 8 bases matching TRBD1. Germline V gives CDR1 SGHTA, CDR2 FQGTGA. The CDR3 runs 14 residues. With 3 bases clipped from V and 10 bases from J, the junction kept 8 bases outside the gene matches. The CDR3 region is CASSFGTGGREQFF. CDR3 in DNA: TGTGCCAGCAGCTTTGGGACAGGCGGTCGGGAGCAGTTCTTC.

The V and J genes are TRBV24-1 and TRBJ2-3; D is possibly TRBD1 (6 bases). V was pared by 1 base and J by 0 bases, with 10 bases between. There are 16 residues in the CDR3. Looked up from germline, CDR1 is KGHDR and CDR2 is SFDVKD. The CDR3 reads CATSDFGTRSTDTQYF. CDR3 bases: TGTGCCACCAGTGATTTCGGGACACGAAGCACAGATACGCAGTATTTT.

This chain uses TRBV10-3 with TRBJ1-5; TRBD1 is a possible D gene (5 bases). Trimming left V 6 bases short and J 1 base short, with 10 bases between. This CDR3 region has 14 residues. Germline CDR1 is ENHRY and CDR2 is SYGVKD. CDR3 in amino acids: CAIRGSGSNQPQHF. The CDR3 DNA reads as TGTGCCATCAGGGGGTCAGGGAGCAATCAGCCCCAGCATTTT.

The chain couples TRBV29-1 to TRBJ2-4; no reliable D call. The DNA matches TRBJ2-5 better at its end, which makes the J call doubtful. The CDR3 has 12 residues. Germline V CDR1 and CDR2: SQVTM, ANQGSEA. CDR3 region: CSVVLSRETQYF. In DNA form, the CDR3 reads TGCAGCGTAGTCCTGAGCCGGGAGACCCAGTACTTC.

The rearrangement joins TRBV2 to TRBJ1-2; TRBD1 agrees at 9 bases. The germline CDR1 and CDR2 sequences are SNHLY and FYNNEI. V lost 6 bases and J lost 3; bases outside the gene matches: 5. The CDR3 has 14 residues. This CDR3 is CASRKGQGDYGYTF. For the CDR3, the DNA is TGTGCCAGCAGAAAGGGACAGGGAGACTATGGCTACACCTTC.

The chain joins TRBV2 to TRBJ1-1, with D perhaps matching TRBD1 (5 bases). Germline-derived CDR1 and CDR2 are SNHLY and FYNNEI. V was trimmed by 7 bases and J by 10 bases, leaving 22 bases between them. The CDR3 length is 14 residues. For the CDR3, the DNA is TGTGCCAGCATAAGGGGAATGTCGGGACGAGTAGCTTTCTTT. Encoded protein: CASIRGMSGRVAFF.

The V gene is TRBV20-1, the J gene TRBJ2-7; 8 bases are shared with TRBD2. The CDR3 is 12 residues long. Trimming took 6 bases from V and 6 from J; bases not matched to a gene: 7. Germline V gene sequence: CDR1 DFQATT, CDR2 SNEGSKA (reference sequence). The CDR3 loop is CSASPGTSEQYF. For the CDR3, the DNA is TGCAGTGCCAGTCCCGGGACTAGCGAGCAGTACTTC.

This chain connects TRBV9 to TRBJ1-1; D is possibly TRBD1 (5 bases). Trimming shortened V by 0 bases and J by 1 base, and 10 bases separated the two germline ends. This CDR3 comprises 15 residues. Germline values: CDR1 SGDLS, CDR2 YYNGEE. The CDR3 DNA reads as TGTGCCAGCAGCGTAGAACGGGGCCAGAACACTGAAGCTTTCTTT. It codes for CASSVERGQNTEAFF.

The chain employs TRBV19 and TRBJ1-5; 9 nucleotides match TRBD1. This CDR3 is 18 amino acids long. V trimming: 6 bases; J trimming: 1 base; junction bases outside the gene matches: 13. CDR1 is LNHDA and CDR2 is SQIVND in the germline V gene (reference sequence). The CDR3 coding sequence is TGTGCCAGTAGCGGGGTCCAACAGGGGGCTGGGAGCAATCAGCCCCAGCATTTT. Its protein product is CASSGVQQGAGSNQPQHF.

The chain carries TRBV5-6 and TRBJ2-1; D could derive from TRBD1 or TRBD2 (5 bases each). The CDR3 has 15 residues. Germline V lookup: CDR1 SGHDT, CDR2 YYEEEE. Trimming stripped 4 bases from V and 6 bases from J, with 17 bases between. Here the CDR3 DNA reads TGTGCCAGCAGCCCCCGGGACCCAGACGGCAATGAGCAGTTCTTC. It yields the protein CASSPRDPDGNEQFF. Based on the CDR3 plus reference TRBV5-6 and TRBJ2-1, the full variable domain is DAGVTQSPTHLIKTRGQQVTLRCSPKSGHDTVSWYQQALGQGPQFIFQYYEEEERQRGNFPDRFSGHQFPNYSSELNVNALLLGDSALYLCASSPRDPDGNEQFFGPGTRLTVL.

V gene TRBV2 combines with J gene TRBJ2-5; perhaps TRBD1 as D (5 bases). V was shortened by 11 bases and J by 2 bases, with 12 bases between the two germline ends. This CDR3 contains 12 residues. Germline V gene lookup returns CDR1 SNHLY and CDR2 FYNNEI. Written as DNA, the CDR3 is TGTGCCTCCAGGGCAGAGCAAGAGACCCAGTACTTC. The encoded protein is CASRAEQETQYF.

There are many counts of this clonotype. The V and J genes are TRBV7-8 and TRBJ1-1; D may be TRBD1 (6 bases). The germline CDR1 and CDR2 sequences are SGHVS and FQNEAQ. The CDR3 is 16 amino acids. Trimming removed 5 bases at V and 0 bases at J, with 16 bases between. The DNA for the CDR3 is TGTGCCAGCAGCGCCAAATTGGACAGATTGAACACTGAAGCTTTCTTT. Protein sequence: CASSAKLDRLNTEAFF.

This clonotype was seen repeatedly, ten times or more. The chain employs TRBV2 and TRBJ2-3; 8 bases line up with TRBD2. The CDR3 spans 15 residues. Germline assignment: CDR1 SNHLY and CDR2 FYNNEI. The J segment lost 5 bases and the V segment lost 2 bases, leaving 6 bases of the junction unmatched. CDR3 amino acids: CASSERGGAGDTQYF. The DNA for the CDR3 is TGTGCCAGCAGTGAACGGGGGGGGGCGGGAGATACGCAGTATTTT.

The chain uses TRBV5-1 and TRBJ1-1, with D perhaps matching TRBD1 (6 bases). Trimming pared 3 bases from V and 1 base from J, leaving 10 bases between. The germline V gene has CDR1 SGHRS and CDR2 YFSETQ. The CDR3 contains 14 residues. CDR3: CASSWGGQNTEAFF. In DNA, the CDR3 is TGCGCCAGCAGCTGGGGGGGACAGAACACTGAAGCTTTCTTT.

With respect to this clonotype: The junction and the germline gene differ at one end; a read error may be behind it. The chain recombines TRBV24-1 with TRBJ1-1; TRBD1 might be the D (6 bases). CDR3 size: 15 residues. CDR1 KGHDR and CDR2 SFDVKD come from the germline V gene. The CDR3 region is CATSDVRGGNTEAFF. The CDR3 DNA sequence: TGTGCCACCAGTGATGTCAGGGGTGGGAACACTGAGGCTTTCTTT.

The chain couples TRBV6-5 to TRBJ2-2, with 9 bases aligning to TRBD1. Germline V lookup: CDR1 MNHEY, CDR2 SVGAGI. Germline trimming cut 6 bases from V and 7 bases from J; bases unmatched to any gene: 3. The CDR3 is made up of 13 amino acids. DNA for the CDR3: TGTGCCAGCAGGGGGACAGGGATCGGGGAGCTGTTTTTT. Translation gives CASRGTGIGELFF.

The chain combines TRBV20-1 with TRBJ2-7; 10 bases agree with TRBD2. V was pared by 1 base and J by 5 bases, with 5 bases of the junction left unmatched. CDR1 and CDR2 from the germline V gene are DFQATT and SNEGSKA (reference sequence). The CDR3 runs to 14 residues. CDR3 DNA: TGCAGTGCTAGAGTACCTAGCGGGAGTAACGAGCAGTACTTC. Translation: CSARVPSGSNEQYF.

This chain connects TRBV11-2 to TRBJ2-1; no reliable D call. Germline loops: CDR1 SGHAT, CDR2 FQNNGV. V gave up 2 bases and J gave up 5 bases, with 7 bases separating them. The CDR3 has 13 residues. The CDR3 coding sequence is TGTGCCAGCAGCTTAACGAACCACAATGAGCAGTTCTTC. Protein product: CASSLTNHNEQFF.

The rearrangement uses TRBV6-5 and TRBJ2-1; 9 positions agree with TRBD1. Germline values: CDR1 MNHEY, CDR2 SVGAGI. Trimming took 8 bases from V and 3 from J; bases not matched to a gene: 5. The CDR3 spans 14 residues. For the CDR3, the DNA is TGTGCCAGCCAACCGGGACAGGGCTACAATGAGCAGTTCTTC. Translated, it gives CASQPGQGYNEQFF.

V is TRBV7-2 and J is TRBJ2-7, with TRBD1 matching over 9 bases. The CDR3 consists of 17 residues. Germline loops: CDR1 SGHTA, CDR2 FQGNSA. With 5 bases clipped from V and 5 bases from J, the junction kept 16 bases outside the gene matches. Written as DNA, the CDR3 is TGTGCCAGCAGCCCCTCTTCACTGACAGGGGGTTTGAACGAGCAGTACTTC. As protein: CASSPSSLTGGLNEQYF.

The V gene is TRBV2, the J gene TRBJ2-1; weak D call: TRBD2 (6 bases). This CDR3 has 12 residues. V shed 2 bases and J shed 8 bases, with 7 bases lying between them. Germline V CDR1 and CDR2: SNHLY, FYNNEI. The CDR3 bases are TGTGCCAGCAGTGAATGGGGGGATGAGCAGTTCTTC. Translation gives CASSEWGDEQFF.

In its sample, this clonotype was seen many times. J is TRBJ2-7 and V is TRBV6-5; D might be TRBD1 (6 bases). This CDR3 spans 12 amino acids. Trimming shortened V by 5 bases and J by 7 bases, and 12 bases separated the two germline ends. Per germline, CDR1 MNHEY and CDR2 SVGAGI. The CDR3 bases are TGTGCCAGCAGTCCCTCAGGGGAAGAGCAGTACTTC. Protein product: CASSPSGEEQYF.

The V call is TRBV19, the J call TRBJ1-5; 7 bases line up with TRBD1. V was pared by 6 bases and J by 10 bases, with 12 bases of the junction left unmatched. CDR1 LNHDA and CDR2 SQIVND come from the germline V gene (reference sequence). CDR3 length equals 14 residues. CDR3: CASSATGSHSPQHF. The DNA of the CDR3 is TGTGCCAGTAGCGCGACAGGGTCCCATTCACCCCAGCATTTT. Together with reference TRBV19 and TRBJ1-5, the CDR3 gives the full variable domain: DGGITQSPKYLFRKEGQNVTLSCEQNLNHDAMYWYRQDPGQGLRLIYYSQIVNDFQKGDIAEGYSVSREKKESFPLTVTSAQKNPTAFYLCASSATGSHSPQHFGDGTRLSIL.

The genes are TRBV7-9 and TRBJ1-1; D is unclear. This CDR3 is built from 14 residues. The germline CDR1 and CDR2 sequences are SEHNR and FQNEAQ (reference sequence). V gave up 6 bases and J gave up 1 base, with 12 bases separating them. The CDR3: CASSLLDTNTEAFF. The CDR3, as DNA: TGTGCCAGCAGTTTGCTCGATACGAACACTGAAGCTTTCTTT.

This clonotype was seen only a few times. The J gene is TRBJ1-5, the V gene TRBV7-6; D is unresolved. Looked up from germline, CDR1 is SGHVS and CDR2 is FNYEAQ. The CDR3 has 13 amino acids. The germline V and J ends were trimmed by 2 bases and 7 bases, with 9 bases remaining between them. The CDR3 is CASSLSERQPQHF. DNA for the CDR3: TGTGCCAGCAGCTTAAGCGAACGACAGCCCCAGCATTTT.